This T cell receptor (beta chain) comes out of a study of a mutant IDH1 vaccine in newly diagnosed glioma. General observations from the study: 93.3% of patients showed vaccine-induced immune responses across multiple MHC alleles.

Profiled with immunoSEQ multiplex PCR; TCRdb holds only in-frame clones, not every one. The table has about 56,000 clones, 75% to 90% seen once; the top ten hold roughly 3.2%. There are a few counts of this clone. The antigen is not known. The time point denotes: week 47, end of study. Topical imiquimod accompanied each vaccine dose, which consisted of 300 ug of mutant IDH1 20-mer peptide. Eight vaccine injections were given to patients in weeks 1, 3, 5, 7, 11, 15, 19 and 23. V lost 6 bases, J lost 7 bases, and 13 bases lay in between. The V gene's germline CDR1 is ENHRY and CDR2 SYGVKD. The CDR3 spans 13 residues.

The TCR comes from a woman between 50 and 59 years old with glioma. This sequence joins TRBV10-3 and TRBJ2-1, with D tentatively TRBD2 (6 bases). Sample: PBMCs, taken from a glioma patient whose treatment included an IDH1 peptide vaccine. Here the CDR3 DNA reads TGTGCCATCAGCGGAGGGATCGGGAATGAGCAGTTCTTC. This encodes CAISGGIGNEQFF.